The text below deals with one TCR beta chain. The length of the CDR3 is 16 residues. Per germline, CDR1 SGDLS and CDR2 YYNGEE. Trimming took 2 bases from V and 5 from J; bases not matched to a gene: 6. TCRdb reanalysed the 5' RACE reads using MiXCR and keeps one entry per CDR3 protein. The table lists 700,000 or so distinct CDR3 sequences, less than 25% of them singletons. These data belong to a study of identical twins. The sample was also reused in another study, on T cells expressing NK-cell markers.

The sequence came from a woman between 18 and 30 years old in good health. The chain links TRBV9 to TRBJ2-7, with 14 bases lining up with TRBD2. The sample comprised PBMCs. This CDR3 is CASSVGLAGASDEQYF. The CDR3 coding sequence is TGTGCCAGCAGCGTGGGACTAGCGGGAGCTTCCGACGAGCAGTACTTC. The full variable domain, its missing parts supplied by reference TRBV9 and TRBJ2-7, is DSGVTQTPKHLITATGQRVTLRCSPRSGDLSVYWYQQSLDQGLQFLIQYYNGEERAKGNILERFSAQQFPDLHSELNLSSLELGDSALYFCASSVGLAGASDEQYFGPGTRLTVT.